The rows below give T cell receptor beta chains drawn from one sample of a study of STAT5B mutations in CD4+ large granular lymphocyte leukemia. The assay was immunoSEQ multiplex PCR, and TCRdb's table has in-frame clones only and misses some. The profile shows around 34,000 clones, around four fifths of them singletons. The sequenced sample was CD4+ T cells from blood buffy coats. Receptors originate from a human donor in good health. CDR3s include the opening cysteine and the closing phenylalanine or tryptophan. D genes are given only for firm matches. Not every row has a clone size; where given, it reads once, few, many or a size class.

>.|TRBV19|once|TRBJ1-5|15
TGTGCCAGTAAGGACTTAGGGGCCCTTCATCAGCCCCAGCATTTT
CASKDLGALHQPQHF
>.|TRBV14|.|TRBJ1-1|14
TGTGCCAGCAGCCAAGGTAGAGGGAACACTGAAGCTTTCTTT
CASSQGRGNTEAFF
>.|TRBV6-1|.|TRBJ2-3|14
TGTGCCAGCAGTGATGGCGGGATGGCAGATACGCAGTATTTT
CASSDGGMADTQYF
>TRBD1|TRBV5-4|.|TRBJ2-3|16
TGTGCCAGCAGACTCGACAGGGGTCGGAGCACAGATACGCAGTATTTT
CASRLDRGRSTDTQYF
>TRBD1|TRBV28|.|TRBJ1-1|14
TGTGCCAGCAGCGACAGGGGTCGGGACACTGAAGCTTTCTTT
CASSDRGRDTEAFF
>.|TRBV6-5|.|TRBJ2-6|14
TGTGCCAGCAGGCGGCAGCCTGGGGCCAACGTCCTGACTTTC
CASRRQPGANVLTF
>TRBD1|TRBV27|.|TRBJ2-5|13
TGTGCCAGCAGGATGGACAGGGGAGGGACCCAGTACTTC
CASRMDRGGTQYF
>TRBD1|TRBV2|.|TRBJ2-7|13
TGTGCCAGCCGTTTTGGGACAGGGAGCGAGCAGTACTTC
CASRFGTGSEQYF
>.|TRBV7-9|.|TRBJ2-3|18
TGTGCCAGCAGCTTCGGTACCCGGGTCCTATTAAACACAGATACGCAGTATTTT
CASSFGTRVLLNTDTQYF
>.|TRBV27|few|TRBJ1-2|13
TGTGCCAGCAGCCCAGGTGGGCAGGCTGGCTACACCTTC
CASSPGGQAGYTF
>.|TRBV28|.|TRBJ2-5|15
TGTGCCAGCAGTTTCGGGACCGGCTGGGGGGAGACCCAGTACTTC
CASSFGTGWGETQYF
>TRBD2|TRBV5-8|.|TRBJ2-3|15
TGTGCCAGCCTCCGGGAGGGCCTGAGCACAGATACGCAGTATTTT
CASLREGLSTDTQYF
>TRBD1|TRBV29-1|.|TRBJ2-3|14
TGCAGCGCCACCGGACAGGGGGGTACAGATACGCAGTATTTT
CSATGQGGTDTQYF
>TRBD1|TRBV10-3|.|TRBJ1-3|13
TGTGCCACACAGGGGGCTGGCGGAAACACCATATATTTT
CATQGAGGNTIYF
>.|TRBV28|few|TRBJ1-5|14
TGTGCCAGCAGTTCAAGGCTTAGCAATCAGCCCCAGCATTTT
CASSSRLSNQPQHF
>.|TRBV5-1|once|TRBJ2-3|13
TGCGCCAGCAGCTTGGAGGGGAAAGATACGCAGTATTTT
CASSLEGKDTQYF
>TRBD1|TRBV14|.|TRBJ1-3|15
TGTGCCAGCAGCCATGGGACAGGGCCTGGAAACACCATATATTTT
CASSHGTGPGNTIYF
>.|TRBV5-6|.|TRBJ2-7|15
TGTGCCAGCAGCTTGGCGGGCGGAGGGGACTACGAGCAGTACTTC
CASSLAGGGDYEQYF
>.|TRBV15|.|TRBJ2-1|13
TGTGCCACCCAAGTCGGTCCCCGTGGGGAGCAGTTCTTC
CATQVGPRGEQFF
>.|TRBV18|few|TRBJ1-1|14
TGTGCCAGCTCACCGCGCTTGGAGAACACTGAAGCTTTCTTT
CASSPRLENTEAFF
>.|TRBV19|.|TRBJ2-3|13
TGTGCCAGTAGGGCTAGCGGCACAGATACGCAGTATTTT
CASRASGTDTQYF
>.|TRBV7-8|.|TRBJ1-5|16
TGTGCCAGCAGCTTACAGGGTAATGTAGCCAATCAGCCCCAGCATTTT
CASSLQGNVANQPQHF
>.|TRBV14|few|TRBJ2-3|13
TGTGCCAGCAGCCAACAGCTAGCAGATACGCAGTATTTT
CASSQQLADTQYF
>TRBD2|TRBV27|.|TRBJ2-7|14
TGTGCCACCCTTCGGTCTAGCGGCCCCTACGAGCAGTACTTC
CATLRSSGPYEQYF
>.|TRBV7-9|.|TRBJ1-1|13
TGTGCCTCCTCCCTGACGGGGGAAACTGAAGCTTTCTTT
CASSLTGETEAFF
>.|TRBV7-2|few|TRBJ1-1|13
TGTGCCAGCAGCGGTGCACCGAACACTGAAGCTTTCTTT
CASSGAPNTEAFF
>.|TRBV18|.|TRBJ2-7|12
TGTGCCAGCTCACCACTTGCAGGCGAGCAGTACTTC
CASSPLAGEQYF
>.|TRBV7-2|.|TRBJ2-1|17
TGTGCCAGCAGCCTCCTTCTGACATATGACTCCTACAATGAGCAGTTCTTC
CASSLLLTYDSYNEQFF
>TRBD1|TRBV7-8|.|TRBJ1-1|13
TGTGCCAGCAGAGGACAGGGGGCCACTGAAGCTTTCTTT
CASRGQGATEAFF
>.|TRBV6-6|.|TRBJ1-3|12
TGTGCCAGCAGCCCGTTAGGAAACACCATATATTTT
CASSPLGNTIYF
>TRBD1|TRBV7-2|.|TRBJ1-2|15
TGTGCCAGTTTAGGTGGGACAGGGGCGACCTATGGCTACACCTTC
CASLGGTGATYGYTF
>TRBD2|TRBV10-1|.|TRBJ2-7|15
TGCGCCAGCAGCCCGCTCGGCGGGAGGATTTACGAGCAGTACTTC
CASSPLGGRIYEQYF
>.|TRBV5-5|.|TRBJ1-1|13
TGTGCCAGCAGCTTGGCGAGGGACCAAAGGGCTTTCTTT
CASSLARDQRAFF
>.|TRBV11-2|.|TRBJ2-1|15
TGTGCCAGCAGCGCCGATCAGCGGGCTCACAATGAGCAGTTCTTC
CASSADQRAHNEQFF
>.|TRBV13|.|TRBJ1-5|12
TGTGCCAGCAGCTTAGGGGAGGGGCCCCAGCATTTT
CASSLGEGPQHF
>TRBD1|TRBV9|.|TRBJ2-2|16
TGTGCCAGCAGCGTATGGGTGACAGGGGACACCGGGGAGCTGTTTTTT
CASSVWVTGDTGELFF
>TRBD1|TRBV27|.|TRBJ2-3|19
TGTGCCAGCAGTCCTTCTTGGGACAGGGGAGCTATTAGCACAGATACGCAGTATTTT
CASSPSWDRGAISTDTQYF
>.|TRBV6-6|.|TRBJ2-7|14
TGTGCCAGCATGTTGGGGGGACAAAGCTACGAGCAGTACTTC
CASMLGGQSYEQYF
>.|TRBV7-2|.|TRBJ1-3|14
TGTGCCAGCACCTCATTTGGGCCTGGAAACACCATATATTTT
CASTSFGPGNTIYF
>TRBD2|TRBV28|.|TRBJ2-7|18
TGTGCCAGCAGTTTGGGCGCGGGGCTAGCGGGAGGACGCTACGAGCAGTACTTC
CASSLGAGLAGGRYEQYF
>.|TRBV5-1|.|TRBJ2-7|13
TGCGCCAGCAGCGGGGGGCGGAGGTACGAGCAGTACTTC
CASSGGRRYEQYF
>.|TRBV5-1|few|TRBJ2-2|14
TGCGCCAGCAGCTTGGAAAGGGACACCGGGGAGCTGTTTTTT
CASSLERDTGELFF
>.|TRBV19|.|TRBJ1-3|16
TGTGCCAGTAACGACCCCGGCACAGTCTCTGGAAACACCATATATTTT
CASNDPGTVSGNTIYF
>TRBD2|TRBV6-5|.|TRBJ2-1|15
TGTGCCAGCAGTTACAGCGGGCTAGCGGACAATGAGCAGTTCTTC
CASSYSGLADNEQFF
>TRBD2|TRBV5-1|.|TRBJ2-2|15
TGCGCCAGCAGCTTAGCGGGGATGAACACCGGGGAGCTGTTTTTT
CASSLAGMNTGELFF
>.|TRBV11-2|once|TRBJ1-3|14
TGTGCCAGCAGCCCACAAGCCTCTGGAAACACCATATATTTT
CASSPQASGNTIYF
>.|TRBV2|.|TRBJ2-2|14
TGTGCCAGCAGTTTTAGCGGGAACACCGGGGAGCTGTTTTTT
CASSFSGNTGELFF
>TRBD1|TRBV18|.|TRBJ2-5|17
TGTGCCAGCTCACCTAACTCCGGGACAGGGGGGCAAGAGACCCAGTACTTC
CASSPNSGTGGQETQYF
>.|TRBV13|.|TRBJ1-5|15
TGTGCCAGCAGAAACGGACGGTATAGCAATCAGCCCCAGCATTTT
CASRNGRYSNQPQHF
>TRBD1|TRBV30|.|TRBJ1-6|13
TGTGCCTGGAAGGGGGCTGGTAATTCACCCCTCCACTTT
CAWKGAGNSPLHF
>.|TRBV4-2|.|TRBJ2-5|12
TGTGCCAGCAGCCAAGATAGGGAGACCCAGTACTTC
CASSQDRETQYF
>.|TRBV19|.|TRBJ2-7|16
TGTGCCAGTAGTACCGAGACCGCCGCTGTGGGATACGAGCAGTACTTC
CASSTETAAVGYEQYF
>.|TRBV30|.|TRBJ1-1|11
TGTGCCTGGAGTTTGGGGACTGAAGCTTTCTTT
CAWSLGTEAFF